This T cell receptor beta chain appears in the sequencing data of a study of identifying expanded T cells in peripheral blood. Germline V gene data show CDR1 as GTSNPN and CDR2 as SVGIG (reference sequence). The junction had 17 bases not matched to a gene; V was cut back by 4 bases and J by 3 bases. The CDR3 length is 20 residues. To note about this clone: Its antigen is unidentified.

Overall study findings and caveats: Differentially abundant clones: around 1.2 between replicates, 16.4 at two to three weeks, approximately 19 at four.

The table came from immunoSEQ multiplex PCR; TCRdb's copy has only in-frame clones and leaves some out. The data hold about 86,000 clones, with roughly 86% observed a single time. This sequence originates from a person between 18 and 75 years old in good health. Sequencing used blood. The V and J genes are TRBV30 and TRBJ2-1; TRBD2 matches 14 bases. The DNA of the CDR3 is TGTGCCTGGAATAGAGCGAAGGGACTAGCGGGGGCGCGAAACTACAATGAGCAGTTCTTC. This translates into CAWNRAKGLAGARNYNEQFF.